This is a list of T cell receptor beta chains from one sample in a study of blood T cell repertoires in COVID-19. The repertoire was sequenced with immunoSEQ multiplex PCR; TCRdb's copy has only in-frame clones and lacks some. The sample lists 280,000 or so clones, approximately 85% occurring once. The sequenced material came from PBMCs or T cells enriched from blood (not recorded which). These receptors all stem from a young man who had recovered from COVID-19. Each CDR3 is given without its conserved first and last residue. D genes are given only for firm matches. Part of the rows lack a size; the others show once, few, many or a class for expanded clones.

clone size	V gene	CDR3 length	D gene	CDR3 protein
few	TRBV12-3/TRBV12-4	11	NA	ASSLQVNYGYT
NA	TRBV6-6	14	NA	ASSYSPLSPYNEQF
NA	TRBV3-1/TRBV3-2	14	NA	ASSQGGQGIVYEQY
NA	TRBV27	13	NA	ASSLSGGGKGWAF
NA	TRBV19	11	NA	ASSMVRVNEQF
few	TRBV29-1	12	NA	SVGGVMTQDTQY
NA	TRBV30	12	NA	AWSEGGSNQPQH
NA	TRBV30	12	NA	AWDRDRRKRGYT
NA	TRBV3-1/TRBV3-2	12	NA	ASSLQSGNQPQH
NA	TRBV18	11	TRBD1	ASSPNRGTEAF
NA	TRBV27	14	NA	ASSLKLSARGYEQY
NA	TRBV19	12	TRBD1	ASSIGDRLTEAF
NA	TRBV5-1	12	TRBD1	ASSFDRGRETQY
NA	TRBV27	12	NA	ASSLSGRRETQY
NA	TRBV5-1	15	NA	ASSLQAPVGMNTEAF
NA	TRBV27	12	TRBD1	ASSRGTGGTEAF
NA	TRBV2	13	TRBD1	ASSVRDRAMSEQY
NA	TRBV5-6	10	NA	ASSVQAYEQY
NA	TRBV30	12	TRBD2	AWSTSGGANEQF
NA	TRBV7-9	14	NA	ASSSAGGQGDTEAF
NA	TRBV6-5	11	NA	ASTETGFDGYT
NA	TRBV9	13	NA	ASSLGGLANYGYT
NA	TRBV5-4	14	TRBD2	ASSLYRGGAADTQY
NA	TRBV5-1	14	NA	ASSLGQGNYNSPLH
NA	TRBV11-2	15	NA	ASSLNLARAGNEKLF
NA	TRBV29-1	11	TRBD1	SVQTGPTQPQH
few	TRBV7-2	13	TRBD1	ASSPMGQGNTEAF
once	TRBV20-1	12	NA	SASEGYSGNTIY
NA	TRBV5-1	15	TRBD1	ASSLASTGQMEETQY
once	TRBV7-9	16	NA	ASSLRFRVLSSGNTIY
NA	TRBV29-1	9	NA	SVGDSYGYT
NA	TRBV11-2	14	TRBD1	ASTGDRFMRGGGQY
NA	TRBV4-3	13	NA	ASSQGYSGANVLT
NA	TRBV20-1	12	NA	SASGASGYTEAF
NA	TRBV2	11	NA	ASLWRGYNEQY
NA	TRBV9	13	NA	ASSGRGSRGNTIY
NA	TRBV9	13	NA	ASSSLGGEEEKLF
NA	TRBV3-1/TRBV3-2	14	TRBD2	ASSQDRLATYNEQF
NA	TRBV4-1	13	NA	ASSQDGRGNTEAF
NA	TRBV23-1	11	TRBD1	ASSRDSFEKLF
few	TRBV7-2	13	TRBD1	ASSPGGVITYEQY
NA	TRBV30	12	NA	AWITRNARSTIY